The clone carrying this T cell receptor (beta chain) has a handful of counts. These data belong to a study of early T cells in non-severe SARS-CoV-2 infection. Study information: Chains were not paired, and sequencing was done on bulk RNA from unsorted whole blood.

In the library, individual cDNA molecules carried attached unique molecular identifiers. Using its own MiXCR run on the 5' RACE reads, TCRdb lists one record per CDR3 protein. The data hold under 75,000 distinct CDR3 sequences, with roughly 13% observed a single time. The CDR3 runs to 14 residues. With 4 bases removed from V and 1 base from J, the gap between germline ends came to 11 bases. Germline values: CDR1 MNHEY, CDR2 SVGAGI. Specimen: whole blood. This chain uses TRBV6-5 with TRBJ2-7; D possibly uses TRBD1 or TRBD2 (5 bases each). This clonotype originated in an adult who was a healthcare worker with PCR-confirmed SARS-CoV-2 infection or an uninfected control (not recorded which). The CDR3 region has the DNA TGTGCCAGCAGTTCGGGACCTATTTCCTACGAGCAGTACTTC. Protein: CASSSGPISYEQYF.